The 6 T cell receptor beta chains in this list originate from one sample, sequenced in a study of shared clonotypes between healthy human individuals. Assay used: immunoSEQ multiplex PCR; TCRdb lists only in-frame clones, some missing. Among about 2.3 million clones listed, around 90% were seen once. The sequenced sample was naive CD4+ T cells from PBMCs. Sample subset: CD45RA+ positively selected. All receptors derive from a man aged 18 to 29 in good health. Some clones in this sample may be carry-over from other donors' samples.

This chain links TRBV9 with TRBJ1-2; D is ambiguous. V lost 0 bases and J lost 0, with 9 bases in between. Germline values: CDR1 SGDLS, CDR2 YYNGEE. This CDR3 contains 15 residues. In DNA form, the CDR3 reads TGTGCCAGCAGCGTAGGGCAGGACCCTAACTATGGCTACACCTTC. Protein: CASSVGQDPNYGYTF.

The V and J genes are TRBV28 and TRBJ1-1, with D hard to call. Per germline, CDR1 MDHEN and CDR2 SYDVKM. V was cut by 6 bases and J by 1 base, with 15 bases left in between. This CDR3 is built from 15 residues. The CDR3 region has the DNA TGTGCCAGCAGCCTCCTCGACCCATGGAACACTGAAGCTTTCTTT. Amino acid sequence: CASSLLDPWNTEAFF.

This clone was seen a handful of times. This chain joins TRBV18 and TRBJ1-5; D not certain. The V gene lost 1 base and the J gene lost 0 bases, with 7 bases spanning the gap. Germline V gives CDR1 KGHSH, CDR2 LQKENI. This CDR3 is built from 15 residues. In nucleotides, the CDR3 is TGTGCCAGCTCACCACTGGAAAATAGCAATCAGCCCCAGCATTTT. It codes for CASSPLENSNQPQHF.

As concerns this clone: Other nucleotide sequences from this sample produce the same CDR3. The chain has TRBV9 and TRBJ2-1, with TRBD1 as a possible D gene (6 bases). The V and J ends lost 0 bases and 0 bases respectively, with 7 bases between them. Per the germline V gene, CDR1 is SGDLS and CDR2 is YYNGEE. The CDR3 extends over 15 amino acids. CDR3 bases: TGTGCCAGCAGCGTAGCAGGGGTCTCCTACAATGAGCAGTTCTTC. Protein: CASSVAGVSYNEQFF. Complete variable domain (other parts from reference TRBV9 and TRBJ2-1): DSGVTQTPKHLITATGQRVTLRCSPRSGDLSVYWYQQSLDQGLQFLIQYYNGEERAKGNILERFSAQQFPDLHSELNLSSLELGDSALYFCASSVAGVSYNEQFFGPGTRLTVL.

The V gene is TRBV10-1, the J gene TRBJ1-1, with unresolved D. CDR3 length: 13 residues. Trimming took off 0 bases at V and 5 bases at J, with 7 bases between the two ends. Germline V gene lookup returns CDR1 WNHNN and CDR2 SYGVQD (reference sequence). CDR3 nucleotide sequence: TGCGCCAGCAGTGAGTCAGAGGAAACTGAAGCTTTCTTT. It codes for CASSESEETEAFF.

The chain has TRBV27 and TRBJ2-3, with D tentatively TRBD1 or TRBD2 (6 bases each). Trimming took off 3 bases at V and 5 bases at J, with 15 bases between the two ends. The CDR3 covers 15 residues. Germline V gene lookup returns CDR1 MNHEY and CDR2 SMNVEV (reference sequence). CDR3 region: CASSLRSRGRDTQYF. CDR3 sequence (DNA): TGTGCCAGCAGTTTGCGATCTCGGGGGCGAGATACGCAGTATTTT.